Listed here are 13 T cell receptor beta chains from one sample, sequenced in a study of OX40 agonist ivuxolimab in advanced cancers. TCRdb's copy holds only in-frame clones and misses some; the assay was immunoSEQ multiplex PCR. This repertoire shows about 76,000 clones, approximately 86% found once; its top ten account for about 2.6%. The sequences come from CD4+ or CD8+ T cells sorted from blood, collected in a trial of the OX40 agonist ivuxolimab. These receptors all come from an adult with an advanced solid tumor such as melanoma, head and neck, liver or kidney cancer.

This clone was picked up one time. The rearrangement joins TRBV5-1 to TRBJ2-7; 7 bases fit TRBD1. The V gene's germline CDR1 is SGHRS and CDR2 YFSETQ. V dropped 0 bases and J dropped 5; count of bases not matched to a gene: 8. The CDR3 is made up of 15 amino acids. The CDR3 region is CASSLEGQGVDEQYF. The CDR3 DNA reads TGCGCCAGCAGCTTGGAAGGCCAGGGGGTCGACGAGCAGTACTTC. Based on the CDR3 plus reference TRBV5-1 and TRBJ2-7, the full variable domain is KAGVTQTPRYLIKTRGQQVTLSCSPISGHRSVSWYQQTPGQGLQFLFEYFSETQRNKGNFPGRFSGRQFSNSRSEMNVSTLELGDSALYLCASSLEGQGVDEQYFGPGTRLTVT.

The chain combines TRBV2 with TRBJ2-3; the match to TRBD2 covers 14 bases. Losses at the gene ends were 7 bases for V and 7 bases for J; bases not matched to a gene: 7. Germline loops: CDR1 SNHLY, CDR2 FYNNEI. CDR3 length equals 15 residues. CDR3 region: CASIVTSGGAYTQYF. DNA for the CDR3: TGTGCCAGCATCGTGACTAGCGGGGGGGCCTATACGCAGTATTTT.

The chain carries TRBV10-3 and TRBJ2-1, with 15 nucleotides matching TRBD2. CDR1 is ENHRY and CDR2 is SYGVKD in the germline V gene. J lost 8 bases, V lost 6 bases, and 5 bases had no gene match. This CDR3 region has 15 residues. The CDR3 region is CAISQGLAGGDEQFF. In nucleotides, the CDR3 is TGTGCCATCAGCCAGGGACTAGCGGGGGGCGATGAGCAGTTCTTC.

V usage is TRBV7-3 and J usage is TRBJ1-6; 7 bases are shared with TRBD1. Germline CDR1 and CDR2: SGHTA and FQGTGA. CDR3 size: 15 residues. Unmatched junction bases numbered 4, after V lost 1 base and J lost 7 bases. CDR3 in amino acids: CASSLMGTENSPLHF. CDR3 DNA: TGTGCCAGCAGCTTAATGGGGACAGAGAATTCACCCCTCCACTTT.

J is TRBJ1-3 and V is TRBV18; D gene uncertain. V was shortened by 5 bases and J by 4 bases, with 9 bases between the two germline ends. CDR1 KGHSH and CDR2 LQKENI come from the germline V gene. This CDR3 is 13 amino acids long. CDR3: CASSTAQGNTIYF. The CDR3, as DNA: TGTGCCAGCTCAACCGCTCAAGGAAACACCATATATTTT.

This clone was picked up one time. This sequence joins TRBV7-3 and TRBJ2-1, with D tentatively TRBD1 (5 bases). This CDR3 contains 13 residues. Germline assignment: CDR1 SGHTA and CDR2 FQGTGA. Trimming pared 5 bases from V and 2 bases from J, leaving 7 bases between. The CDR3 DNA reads TGTGCCAGCAGCGCGACAGCCTACAATGAGCAGTTCTTC. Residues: CASSATAYNEQFF.

CDR3 residues: CASRLLSSGVSEAFF. Written as DNA, the CDR3 is TGTGCCAGCAGACTCTTATCCAGCGGGGTCTCTGAAGCTTTCTTT. The chain recombines TRBV2 with TRBJ1-1; the D is unclear. The CDR3 has 15 residues. The ends were cut back, 6 bases at V and 6 bases at J, with 20 bases in the middle. Germline CDR1 SNHLY, CDR2 FYNNEI.

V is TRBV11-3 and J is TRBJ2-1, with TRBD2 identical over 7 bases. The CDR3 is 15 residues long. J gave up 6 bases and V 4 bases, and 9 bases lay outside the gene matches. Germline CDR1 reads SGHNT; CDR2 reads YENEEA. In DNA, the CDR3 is TGTGCCAGCAGCTCCGGACTAGAGTACCCCAATGAGCAGTTCTTC. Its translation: CASSSGLEYPNEQFF.

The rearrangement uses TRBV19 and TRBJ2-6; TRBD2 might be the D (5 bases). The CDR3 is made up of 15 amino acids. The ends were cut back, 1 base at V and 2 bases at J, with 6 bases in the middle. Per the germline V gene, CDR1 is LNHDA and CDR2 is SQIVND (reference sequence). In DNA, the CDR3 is TGTGCCAGTAGTATAGGGGGAGCTGGGGCCAACGTCCTGACTTTC. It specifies CASSIGGAGANVLTF.

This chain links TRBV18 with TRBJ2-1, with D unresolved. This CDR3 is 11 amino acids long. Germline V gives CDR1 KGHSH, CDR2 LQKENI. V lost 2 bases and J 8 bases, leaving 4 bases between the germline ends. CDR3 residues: CASSPADEQFF. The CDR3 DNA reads TGTGCCAGCTCACCAGCGGATGAGCAGTTCTTC.

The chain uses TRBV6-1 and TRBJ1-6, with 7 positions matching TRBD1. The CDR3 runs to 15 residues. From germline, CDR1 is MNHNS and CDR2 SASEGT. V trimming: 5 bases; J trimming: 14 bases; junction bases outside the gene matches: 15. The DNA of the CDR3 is TGTGCCAGCAGTTCGAGAGGTGGGGACAGCGCAACCCTCCACTTT. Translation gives CASSSRGGDSATLHF.

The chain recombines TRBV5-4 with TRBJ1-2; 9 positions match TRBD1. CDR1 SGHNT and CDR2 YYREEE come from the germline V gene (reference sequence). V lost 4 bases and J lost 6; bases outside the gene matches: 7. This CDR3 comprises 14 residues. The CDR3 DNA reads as TGTGCCAGCAGCGACAGGGGGTCTTTTGATGGCTACACCTTC. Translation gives CASSDRGSFDGYTF.

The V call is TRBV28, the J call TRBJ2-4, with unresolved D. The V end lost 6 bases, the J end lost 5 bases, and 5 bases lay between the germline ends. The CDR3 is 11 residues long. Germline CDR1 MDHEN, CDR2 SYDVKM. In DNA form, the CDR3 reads TGTGCCAGCAGCCAGGAAAACATTCAGTACTTC. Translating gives CASSQENIQYF.